The present T cell receptor (beta chain) was sequenced within a study of identical twins. As concerns this clonotype: Its antigen is not identified.

MiXCR, applied by TCRdb to the 5' RACE reads, yields one record per CDR3 protein. The sample contains 550,000 to 700,000 distinct CDR3 sequences, approximately 10% of which appear only once. This CDR3 has 15 amino acids. Germline lookup yields CDR1 MNHEY and CDR2 SVGAGI. V was trimmed by 0 bases and J by 7 bases, leaving 13 bases between them. Whole-study findings and limits: Abundant cord blood beta clonotypes carried fewer insertions; memory repertoires showed none.

All donors comprised healthy Caucasians. These data were also reused for a study on yellow fever vaccine responses in identical twins.

The sequencing input was PBMCs. The chain joins TRBV6-5 to TRBJ2-1; the D gene is possibly TRBD2 (5 bases). This clonotype originated in a young woman in good health. The CDR3 DNA reads TGTGCCAGCAGTTACTCGAGTTCCGGGGTTAATGAGCAGTTCTTC. Protein sequence: CASSYSSSGVNEQFF.